Below, 17 T cell receptor beta chains from the same sample are listed, as sequenced in a study of shared clonotypes between healthy human individuals. Using immunoSEQ multiplex PCR, the repertoire was profiled, and TCRdb retains in-frame clones only, with some absent. The profile covers around 1.4 million clones, with approximately 98.5% appearing a single time and roughly 0.36% taken by the ten largest. Material: naive CD4+ T cells sorted from blood. The subset was: CD45RA+ positively selected. The source is a young man in good health.

This clone was seen only once. This chain connects TRBV29-1 to TRBJ2-1; D call uncertain. The V end was cut by 1 base, the J end by 2 bases, with 9 bases between. The CDR3 spans 14 residues. From germline, CDR1 is SQVTM and CDR2 ANQGSEA. CDR3 DNA sequence: TGCAGCGTTGAAGTGGTCGGAACCTACAATGAGCAGTTCTTC. It yields the protein CSVEVVGTYNEQFF.

The rearrangement joins TRBV11-2 to TRBJ2-7; tentative D call: TRBD2 (6 bases). CDR3 length equals 16 residues. The germline V gene encodes CDR1 SGHAT and CDR2 FQNNGV. Between the trimmed V and J ends, which lost 3 bases and 5 bases, there was a span of 20 bases. This chain's CDR3 is CASSLDPQFGGDEQYF. Written as DNA, the CDR3 is TGTGCCAGCAGCTTGGATCCCCAGTTCGGGGGTGACGAGCAGTACTTC.

This chain uses TRBV20-1 with TRBJ2-7; D unclear. The CDR3 has 11 amino acids. The germline V and J ends were trimmed by 1 base and 11 bases, with 12 bases remaining between them. The V gene's germline CDR1 is DFQATT and CDR2 SNEGSKA (reference sequence). The CDR3 region has the DNA TGCAGTGCTAGAGCGGTCACCTCGAAGTACTTC. Translation gives CSARAVTSKYF.

In this sample, this clone turned up once. V is TRBV7-9 and J is TRBJ1-2, with TRBD1 as a possible D gene (6 bases). The CDR3 consists of 14 residues. Trimming removed 4 bases from V and 4 bases from J, with 13 bases in between. Looked up from germline, CDR1 is SEHNR and CDR2 is FQNEAQ (reference sequence). CDR3 coding DNA: TGTGCCAGCAGCTCTTTAGCAGGGGCCTATGGCTACACCTTC. The encoded protein is CASSSLAGAYGYTF. The full variable domain, its missing parts supplied by reference TRBV7-9 and TRBJ1-2, is DTGVSQNPRHKITKRGQNVTFRCDPISEHNRLYWYRQTLGQGPEFLTYFQNEAQLEKSRLLSDRFSAERPKGSFSTLEIQRTEQGDSAMYLCASSSLAGAYGYTFGSGTRLTVV.

The rearrangement links TRBV6-5 to TRBJ1-1; no clear D gene. From germline, CDR1 is MNHEY and CDR2 SVGAGI. Trimming removed 8 bases at V and 2 bases at J, with 12 bases between. There are 13 residues in the CDR3. The CDR3 sequence is CASQGSANTEAFF. The CDR3 DNA sequence: TGTGCCAGCCAAGGAAGCGCAAACACTGAAGCTTTCTTT.

V gene TRBV5-1 combines with J gene TRBJ2-3; TRBD2 might be the D (6 bases). This CDR3 contains 15 residues. Trimming removed 1 base from V and 3 bases from J, with 12 bases in between. Germline CDR1 and CDR2: SGHRS and YFSETQ. The CDR3 sequence is CASSLLSGVTDTQYF. DNA for the CDR3: TGCGCCAGCAGCTTGTTATCGGGAGTTACAGATACGCAGTATTTT.

The rearrangement uses TRBV5-1 and TRBJ1-2; 8 nucleotides match TRBD1. This CDR3 comprises 16 residues. CDR1 and CDR2 (germline): SGHRS, YFSETQ. Germline trimming cut 1 base from V and 4 bases from J; bases unmatched to any gene: 9. As DNA, the CDR3 is TGCGCCAGCAGCTTGACGGTGGCGGGACAGGTCTATGGCTACACCTTC. Its protein is CASSLTVAGQVYGYTF.

The chain joins TRBV7-9 to TRBJ2-7, with D perhaps being TRBD1 or TRBD2 (5 bases each). The germline V and J ends were trimmed by 3 bases and 0 bases, with 12 bases remaining between them. The CDR3 has 15 amino acids. Germline V gene lookup returns CDR1 SEHNR and CDR2 FQNEAQ (reference sequence). The CDR3: CASSFLGRNSYEQYF. For the CDR3, the DNA is TGTGCCAGCAGCTTCCTGGGACGGAACTCCTACGAGCAGTACTTC.

The chain uses TRBV30 and TRBJ1-3; no firm D call. Germline CDR1 and CDR2: GTSNPN and SVGIG (reference sequence). The CDR3 length is 11 residues. The CDR3: CAWASGNTIYF. For the CDR3, the DNA is TGTGCATGGGCGTCTGGAAACACCATATATTTT.

This clone was detected only once. V usage is TRBV7-2 and J usage is TRBJ2-1, with D possibly TRBD1 on 6 matching bases. V was shortened by 4 bases and J by 3 bases, with 13 bases between the two germline ends. The germline V gene has CDR1 SGHTA and CDR2 FQGNSA. This CDR3 is built from 15 residues. CDR3 nucleotides: TGTGCCAGCAGCTCCCGGGGCAGGGGCTACAATGAGCAGTTCTTC. Translating gives CASSSRGRGYNEQFF.

The chain is built from TRBV7-2 and TRBJ2-7; 7 bases align to TRBD1. The CDR3 runs to 15 residues. The germline V gene has CDR1 SGHTA and CDR2 FQGNSA. With 6 bases clipped from V and 3 bases from J, the junction kept 11 bases outside the gene matches. The CDR3 DNA reads TGTGCCAGCAGGCCCTCCGGGACAGTTTACTACGAGCAGTACTTC. Protein sequence: CASRPSGTVYYEQYF.

The chain combines TRBV11-2 with TRBJ1-5; D is unclear. CDR3 length: 13 residues. Germline V gene sequence: CDR1 SGHAT, CDR2 FQNNGV. V was shortened by 5 bases and J by 4 bases, with 9 bases between the two germline ends. CDR3 DNA: TGTGCCAGCAGCACTACTGGGAATCAGCCCCAGCATTTT. It specifies CASSTTGNQPQHF.

The CDR3 reads CAWIRQGYTQYF. In nucleotides, the CDR3 is TGTGCCTGGATAAGGCAGGGCTATACGCAGTATTTT. V and J are TRBV30 and TRBJ2-3; D possibly corresponds to TRBD1 (5 bases). V lost 4 bases and J 7 bases, leaving 12 bases between the germline ends. CDR1 GTSNPN and CDR2 SVGIG come from the germline V gene (reference sequence). The CDR3 contains 12 residues.

CDR3 DNA: TGTGCCAGCAGCTCGGGACAGCTTCCCCGGACCCAGTACTTC. It specifies CASSSGQLPRTQYF. V gene TRBV5-6 combines with J gene TRBJ2-5, with TRBD1 matching 7 bases. The CDR3 is made up of 14 amino acids. The V gene's germline CDR1 is SGHDT and CDR2 YYEEEE. V lost 3 bases, J lost 7 bases, and 9 bases stayed unmatched.

The V call is TRBV5-1, the J call TRBJ1-1; D remains ambiguous. Deletions cut 0 bases from V and 6 bases from J, with 12 bases between. The CDR3 consists of 14 residues. Per the germline V gene, CDR1 is SGHRS and CDR2 is YFSETQ. CDR3 in amino acids: CASSLVDEDAEAFF. CDR3 nucleotide sequence: TGCGCCAGCAGCTTGGTCGATGAGGACGCTGAAGCTTTCTTT. The entire variable domain, with the rest obtained from reference TRBV5-1 and TRBJ1-1, is as follows: KAGVTQTPRYLIKTRGQQVTLSCSPISGHRSVSWYQQTPGQGLQFLFEYFSETQRNKGNFPGRFSGRQFSNSRSEMNVSTLELGDSALYLCASSLVDEDAEAFFGQGTRLTVV.

J is TRBJ2-5 and V is TRBV7-2; 10 nucleotides match TRBD2. CDR3 length equals 15 residues. Looked up from germline, CDR1 is SGHTA and CDR2 is FQGNSA. V was clipped by 6 bases and J by 1 base; unmatched bases: 5. Here the CDR3 reads CASRVSGRSQETQYF. CDR3 sequence (DNA): TGTGCCAGCAGGGTTAGCGGGAGGTCCCAAGAGACCCAGTACTTC.

This clone was picked up one time. V gene TRBV19 combines with J gene TRBJ2-2; 10 nucleotides agree with TRBD1. The CDR3 extends over 14 amino acids. Germline values: CDR1 LNHDA, CDR2 SQIVND (reference sequence). CDR3 in amino acids: CAARDRGSTGELFF. In nucleotides, the CDR3 is TGTGCGGCCCGGGACAGGGGTTCCACCGGGGAGCTGTTTTTT.